This T cell receptor (beta chain) was observed in a study of spatial heterogeneity in lung cancer. Study at large: Alpha-chain sequences were consistently detected in smaller numbers than beta-chain sequences. The average count in raw reads for each unique TCR and UMI combination exceeded nine appearances.

This sample's time point: sample taken at primary tumor resection. The study sequenced unsorted whole RNA from tumor, nontumor lung or frozen PBMC. TCRdb ran MiXCR on the 5' RACE reads and lists one entry per CDR3 protein. This sample has about 38,000 distinct CDR3 sequences, with approximately 5.6% found just once. This clonotype showed up many times. CDR3 length: 12 amino acids. The V end was cut by 0 bases, the J end by 6 bases, with 6 bases between. CDR1 is LNHNV and CDR2 is YYDKDF in the germline V gene (reference sequence). This TCR came from a female donor with early-stage non-small cell lung cancer. The sample here was PBMCs, taken at surgery. The V and J genes are TRBV15 and TRBJ2-7, with unresolved D. The CDR3 sequence: CATSRDTSEQYF. CDR3 in DNA: TGTGCCACCAGCAGAGATACGAGCGAGCAGTACTTC.